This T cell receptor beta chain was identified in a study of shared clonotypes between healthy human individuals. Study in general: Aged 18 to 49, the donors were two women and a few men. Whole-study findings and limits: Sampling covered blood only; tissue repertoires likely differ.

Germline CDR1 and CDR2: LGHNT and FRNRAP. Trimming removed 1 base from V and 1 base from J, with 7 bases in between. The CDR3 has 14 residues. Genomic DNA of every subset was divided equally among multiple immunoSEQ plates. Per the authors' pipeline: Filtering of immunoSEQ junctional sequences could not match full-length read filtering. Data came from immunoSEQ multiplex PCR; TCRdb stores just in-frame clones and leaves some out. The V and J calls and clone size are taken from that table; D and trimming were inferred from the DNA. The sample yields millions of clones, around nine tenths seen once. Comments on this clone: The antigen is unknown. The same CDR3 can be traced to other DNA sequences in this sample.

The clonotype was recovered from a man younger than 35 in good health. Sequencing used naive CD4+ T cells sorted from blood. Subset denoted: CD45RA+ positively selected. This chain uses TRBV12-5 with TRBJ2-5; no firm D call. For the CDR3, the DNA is TGTGCTAGTGGTTTGGCAGGAAGCCAAGAGACCCAGTACTTC. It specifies CASGLAGSQETQYF.